This entry concerns a single T cell receptor beta chain. Its antigen remains unknown. 60 Vbeta and 13 Jbeta primers were used in PCR. Assay used: immunoSEQ multiplex PCR; TCRdb lists only in-frame clones, some missing. The sample totals under 250,000 clones. This sample is part of a study of cytomegalovirus exposure and HLA in healthy donors. On the study more broadly: A data release that came early held approximately 85 million unique TCRs from HLA-typed donors.

J gave up 2 bases and V 5 bases, and 2 bases lay outside the gene matches. Germline assignment: CDR1 MNHEY and CDR2 SVGAGI. This CDR3 is built from 13 residues. General study findings and limits: Reportedly, TCR beta sequences accurately predicted HLA-A and HLA-B alleles in most subjects.

This sequence joins TRBV6-5 and TRBJ2-7; 8 bases align to TRBD2. The receptor was isolated from a girl aged 2-10 years in good health and CMV-seropositive. Specimen: PBMCs. CDR3 protein: CASSRSGTYEQYF. The CDR3, as DNA: TGTGCCAGCAGTCGTAGCGGGACCTACGAGCAGTACTTC.